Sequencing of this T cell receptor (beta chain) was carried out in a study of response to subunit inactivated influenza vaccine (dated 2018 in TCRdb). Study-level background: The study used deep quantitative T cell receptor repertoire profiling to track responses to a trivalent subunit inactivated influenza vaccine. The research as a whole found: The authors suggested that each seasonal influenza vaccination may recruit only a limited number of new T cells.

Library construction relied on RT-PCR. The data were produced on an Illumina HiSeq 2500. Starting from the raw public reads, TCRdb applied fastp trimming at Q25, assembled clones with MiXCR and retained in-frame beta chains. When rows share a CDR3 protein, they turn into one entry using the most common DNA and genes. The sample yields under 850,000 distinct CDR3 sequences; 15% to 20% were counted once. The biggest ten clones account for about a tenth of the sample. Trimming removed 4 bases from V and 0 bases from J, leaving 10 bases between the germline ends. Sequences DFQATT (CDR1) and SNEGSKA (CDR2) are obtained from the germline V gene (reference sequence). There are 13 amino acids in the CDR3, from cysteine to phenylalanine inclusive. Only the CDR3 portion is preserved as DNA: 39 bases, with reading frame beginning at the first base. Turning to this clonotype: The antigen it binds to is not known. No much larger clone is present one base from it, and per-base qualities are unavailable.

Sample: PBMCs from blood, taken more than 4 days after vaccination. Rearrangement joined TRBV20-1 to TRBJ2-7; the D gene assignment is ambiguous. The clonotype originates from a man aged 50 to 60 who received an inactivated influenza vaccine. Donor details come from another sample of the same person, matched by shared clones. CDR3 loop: CSAISRVSYEQYF. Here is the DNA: TGCAGTGCTATTAGTAGGGTCTCCTACGAGCAGTACTTC.